This T cell receptor (beta chain) was identified in a study of T cells in narcolepsy. As for the study in general: Donors had narcolepsy type 1 or type 2, or were healthy controls. General study points: Same-patient CSF and blood CD4+ T cell clonotypes included HCRT-specific and TRIB2-specific autoreactive ones.

Germline V gene data show CDR1 as KGHSH and CDR2 as LQKENI. Trimming took off 3 bases at V and 0 bases at J, with 8 bases between the two ends. The CDR3 consists of 14 residues. As to this clone: Its matching antigen is unknown.

Clones were read by immunoSEQ multiplex PCR, and TCRdb kept only the in-frame ones, dropping some. The sample has around 20,000 clones, under 95% seen once; the top ten hold approximately 1.2%. The source is a human donor with narcolepsy. The sequencing input was CD45RA- memory CD4+ T cells from PBMCs. V gene TRBV18 combines with J gene TRBJ1-1; D is ambiguous. The CDR3 sequence is CASSPDRVNTEAFF. The CDR3 region has the DNA TGTGCCAGCTCACCGGACCGGGTGAACACTGAAGCTTTCTTT. Full variable domain (outside the CDR3, taken from reference TRBV18 and TRBJ1-1): NAGVMQNPRHLVRRRGQEARLRCSPMKGHSHVYWYRQLPEEGLKFMVYLQKENIIDESGMPKERFSAEFPKEGPSILRIQQVVRGDSAAYFCASSPDRVNTEAFFGQGTRLTVV.